The clone carrying this TCR beta chain came up many times. Antigen specificity is unknown. CDR1 is SEHNR and CDR2 is FQNEAQ in the germline V gene (reference sequence). The CDR3 extends over 14 amino acids. V was shortened by 1 base and J by 11 bases, with 12 bases between the two germline ends. These data originate in a study of response to subunit inactivated influenza vaccine. Findings and limits, study-wide: A suggestion made by the authors is that each seasonal influenza vaccination recruits few new T cells.

In TCRdb, the RT-PCR reads were re-called with MiXCR into one record per CDR3 protein. The data contain 150,000 to 200,000 distinct CDR3 sequences, about a tenth of them seen just once; the ten biggest clones take up 9.5% to 15%. The source is a man aged 45-60 years who received an inactivated influenza vaccine. Sample: non-naive T cells sorted from PBMCs, taken more than 35 days after vaccination. The J gene is TRBJ1-6, the V gene TRBV7-9; weak D call: TRBD1 (6 bases). The CDR3 loop is CASSLGGRQTPLHF. CDR3 nucleotides: TGTGCCAGCAGCTTAGGGGGGCGCCAGACACCCCTCCACTTT.